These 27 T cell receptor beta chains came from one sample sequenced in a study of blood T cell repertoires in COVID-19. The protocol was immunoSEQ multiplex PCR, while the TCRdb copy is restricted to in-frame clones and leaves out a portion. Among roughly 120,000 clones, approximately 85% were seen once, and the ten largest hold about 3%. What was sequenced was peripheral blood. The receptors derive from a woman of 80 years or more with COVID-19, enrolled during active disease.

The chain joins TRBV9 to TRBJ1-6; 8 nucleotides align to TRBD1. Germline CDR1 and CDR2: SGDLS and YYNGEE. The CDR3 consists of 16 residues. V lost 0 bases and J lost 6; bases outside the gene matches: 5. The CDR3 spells CASSVEGTGGNSPLHF. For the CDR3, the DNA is TGTGCCAGCAGCGTAGAGGGGACAGGCGGTAATTCACCCCTCCACTTT.

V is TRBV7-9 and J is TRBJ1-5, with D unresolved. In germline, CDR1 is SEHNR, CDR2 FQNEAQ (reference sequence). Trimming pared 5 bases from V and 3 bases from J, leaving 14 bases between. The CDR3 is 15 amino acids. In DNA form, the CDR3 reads TGTGCCAGCAGCCCAGCGGGGTCAGTCAATCAGCCCCAGCATTTT. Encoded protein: CASSPAGSVNQPQHF. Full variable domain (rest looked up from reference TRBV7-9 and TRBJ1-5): DTGVSQNPRHKITKRGQNVTFRCDPISEHNRLYWYRQTLGQGPEFLTYFQNEAQLEKSRLLSDRFSAERPKGSFSTLEIQRTEQGDSAMYLCASSPAGSVNQPQHFGDGTRLSIL.

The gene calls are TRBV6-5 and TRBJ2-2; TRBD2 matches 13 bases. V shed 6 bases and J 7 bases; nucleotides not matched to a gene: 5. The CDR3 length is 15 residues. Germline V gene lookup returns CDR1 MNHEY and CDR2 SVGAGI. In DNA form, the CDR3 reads TGTGCCAGCAGCCAGGGACTAGCGGGACTCGGGGAGCTGTTTTTT. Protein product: CASSQGLAGLGELFF.

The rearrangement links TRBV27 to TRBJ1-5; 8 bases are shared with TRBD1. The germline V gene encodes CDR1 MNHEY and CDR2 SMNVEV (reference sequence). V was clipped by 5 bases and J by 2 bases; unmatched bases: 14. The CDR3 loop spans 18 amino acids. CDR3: CASSRAGQGALGNQPQHF. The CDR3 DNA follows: TGTGCCAGCAGTCGAGCGGGCCAGGGGGCATTAGGCAATCAGCCCCAGCATTTT.

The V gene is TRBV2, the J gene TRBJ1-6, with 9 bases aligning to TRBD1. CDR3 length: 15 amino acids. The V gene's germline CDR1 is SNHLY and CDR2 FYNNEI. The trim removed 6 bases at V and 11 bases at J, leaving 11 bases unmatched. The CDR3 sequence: CASSTGTGSLPPLHF. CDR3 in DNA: TGTGCCAGCAGCACCGGGACAGGGTCTCTCCCACCCCTCCACTTT. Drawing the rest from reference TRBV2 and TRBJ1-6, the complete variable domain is EPEVTQTPSHQVTQMGQEVILRCVPISNHLYFYWYRQILGQKVEFLVSFYNNEISEKSEIFDDQFSVERPDGSNFTLKIRSTKLEDSAMYFCASSTGTGSLPPLHFGNGTRLTVT.

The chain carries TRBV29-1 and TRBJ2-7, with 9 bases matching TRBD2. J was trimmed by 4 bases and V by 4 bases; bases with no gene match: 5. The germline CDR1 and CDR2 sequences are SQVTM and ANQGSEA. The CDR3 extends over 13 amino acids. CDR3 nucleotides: TGCAGCGTTGGTAGCGGGAGAGGTTACGAGCAGTACTTC. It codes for CSVGSGRGYEQYF.

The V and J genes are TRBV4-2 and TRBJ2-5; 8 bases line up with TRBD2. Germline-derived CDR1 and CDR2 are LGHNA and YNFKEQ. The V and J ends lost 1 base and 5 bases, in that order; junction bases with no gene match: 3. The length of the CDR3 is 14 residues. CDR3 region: CASSQGTSSETQYF. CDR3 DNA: TGTGCCAGCAGCCAAGGGACTAGCTCGGAGACCCAGTACTTC.

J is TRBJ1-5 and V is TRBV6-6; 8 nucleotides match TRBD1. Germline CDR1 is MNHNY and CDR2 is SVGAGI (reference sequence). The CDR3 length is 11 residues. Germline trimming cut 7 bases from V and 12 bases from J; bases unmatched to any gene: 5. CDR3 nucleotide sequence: TGTGCCAGCACGACAGGGGAATACCAGCATTTT. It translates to CASTTGEYQHF.

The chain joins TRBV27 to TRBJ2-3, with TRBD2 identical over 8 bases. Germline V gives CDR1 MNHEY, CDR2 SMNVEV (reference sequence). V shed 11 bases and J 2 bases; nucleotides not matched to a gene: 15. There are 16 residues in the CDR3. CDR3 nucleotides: TGTGCCTTCTCGGGAGGGCCGTACCCTTTCACAGATACGCAGTATTTT. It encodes CAFSGGPYPFTDTQYF.

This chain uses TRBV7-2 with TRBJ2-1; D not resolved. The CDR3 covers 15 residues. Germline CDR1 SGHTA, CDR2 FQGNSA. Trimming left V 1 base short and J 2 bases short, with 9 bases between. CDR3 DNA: TGTGCCAGCAGCTTAGGGGCAGTTCCCTACAATGAGCAGTTCTTC. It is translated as CASSLGAVPYNEQFF. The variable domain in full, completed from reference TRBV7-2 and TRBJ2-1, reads GAGVSQSPSNKVTEKGKDVELRCDPISGHTALYWYRQSLGQGLEFLIYFQGNSAPDKSGLPSDRFSAERTGGSVSTLTIQRTQQEDSAVYLCASSLGAVPYNEQFFGPGTRLTVL.

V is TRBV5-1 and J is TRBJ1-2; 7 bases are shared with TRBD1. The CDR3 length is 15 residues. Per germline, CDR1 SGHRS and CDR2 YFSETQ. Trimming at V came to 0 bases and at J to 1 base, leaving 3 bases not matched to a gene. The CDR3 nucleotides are TGCGCCAGCAGCTTGGGAGCAGGGGGTAACTATGGCTACACCTTC. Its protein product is CASSLGAGGNYGYTF.

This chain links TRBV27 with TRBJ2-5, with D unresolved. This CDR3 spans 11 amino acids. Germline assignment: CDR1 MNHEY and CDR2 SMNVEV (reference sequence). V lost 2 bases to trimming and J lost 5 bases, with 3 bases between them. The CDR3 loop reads CASSLRETQYF. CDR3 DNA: TGTGCCAGCAGTTTACGGGAGACCCAGTACTTC.

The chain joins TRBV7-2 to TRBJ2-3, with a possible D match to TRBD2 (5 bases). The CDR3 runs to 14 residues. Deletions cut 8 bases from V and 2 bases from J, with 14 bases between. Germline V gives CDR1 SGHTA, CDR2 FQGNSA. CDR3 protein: CASRAASATDTQYF. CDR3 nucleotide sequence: TGTGCCAGCCGAGCGGCGTCTGCCACAGATACGCAGTATTTT.

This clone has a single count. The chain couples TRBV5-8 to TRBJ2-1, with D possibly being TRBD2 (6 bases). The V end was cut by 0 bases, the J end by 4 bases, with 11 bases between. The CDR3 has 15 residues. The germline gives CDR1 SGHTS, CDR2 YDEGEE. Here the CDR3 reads CASSLEPGVYNEQFF. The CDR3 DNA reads TGTGCCAGCAGCTTGGAGCCGGGAGTATACAATGAGCAGTTCTTC.

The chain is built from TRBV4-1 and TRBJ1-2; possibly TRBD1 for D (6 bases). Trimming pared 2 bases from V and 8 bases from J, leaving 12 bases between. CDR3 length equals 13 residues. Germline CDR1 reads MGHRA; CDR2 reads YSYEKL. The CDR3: CASSQQGFGGYTF. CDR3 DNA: TGCGCCAGCAGCCAACAGGGGTTTGGAGGCTACACCTTC.

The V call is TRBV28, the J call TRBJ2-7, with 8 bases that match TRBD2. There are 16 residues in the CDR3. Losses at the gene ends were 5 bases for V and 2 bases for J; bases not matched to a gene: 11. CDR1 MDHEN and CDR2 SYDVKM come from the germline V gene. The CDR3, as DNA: TGTGCCAGCAGTGAACTAGCGGCCCGTGGGACCTACGAGCAGTACTTC. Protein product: CASSELAARGTYEQYF.

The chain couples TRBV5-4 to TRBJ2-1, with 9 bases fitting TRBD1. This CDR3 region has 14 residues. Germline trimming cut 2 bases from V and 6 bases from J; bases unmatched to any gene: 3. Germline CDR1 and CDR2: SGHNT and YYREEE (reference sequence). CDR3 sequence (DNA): TGTGCCAGCAGCTTAGACAGGGGGGCCAATGAGCAGTTCTTC. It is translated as CASSLDRGANEQFF.

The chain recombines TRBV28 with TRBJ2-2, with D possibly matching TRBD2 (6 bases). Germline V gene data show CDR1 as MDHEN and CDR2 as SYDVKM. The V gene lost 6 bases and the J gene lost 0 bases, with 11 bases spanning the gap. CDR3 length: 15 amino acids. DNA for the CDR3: TGTGCCAGCAGAACGGGGGTACCGAACACCGGGGAGCTGTTTTTT. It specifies CASRTGVPNTGELFF.

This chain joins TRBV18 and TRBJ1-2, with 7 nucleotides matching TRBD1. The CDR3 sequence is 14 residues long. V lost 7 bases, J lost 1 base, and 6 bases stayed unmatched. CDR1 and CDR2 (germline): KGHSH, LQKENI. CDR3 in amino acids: CASFRQGFNYGYTF. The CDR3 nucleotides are TGTGCCAGCTTTCGACAGGGTTTTAACTATGGCTACACCTTC.

CDR3 bases: TGCAGCGTTGCCAGGGCGCCAGATACGCAGTATTTT. It specifies CSVARAPDTQYF. The V call is TRBV29-1, the J call TRBJ2-3; TRBD1 might be the D (5 bases). This CDR3 has 12 residues. Germline V gene data show CDR1 as SQVTM and CDR2 as ANQGSEA. Trimming took off 4 bases at V and 4 bases at J, with 9 bases between the two ends.

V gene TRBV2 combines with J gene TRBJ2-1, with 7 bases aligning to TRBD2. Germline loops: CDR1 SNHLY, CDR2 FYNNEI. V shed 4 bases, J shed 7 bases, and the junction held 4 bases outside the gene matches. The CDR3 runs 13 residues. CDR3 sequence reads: CASSADGRNEQFF. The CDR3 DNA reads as TGTGCCAGCAGTGCGGACGGGAGGAATGAGCAGTTCTTC.

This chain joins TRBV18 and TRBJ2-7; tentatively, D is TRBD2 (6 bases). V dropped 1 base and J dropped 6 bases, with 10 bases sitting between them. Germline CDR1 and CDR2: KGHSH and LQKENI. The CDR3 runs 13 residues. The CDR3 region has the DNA TGTGCCAGCTCACCACTATCCGGGGGCGAGCAGTACTTC. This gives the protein CASSPLSGGEQYF.

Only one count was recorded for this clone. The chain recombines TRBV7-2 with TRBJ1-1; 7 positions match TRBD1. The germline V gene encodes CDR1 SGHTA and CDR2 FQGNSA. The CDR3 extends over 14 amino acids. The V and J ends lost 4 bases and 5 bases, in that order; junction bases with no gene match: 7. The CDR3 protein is CASSSTGYRTEAFF. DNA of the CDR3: TGTGCCAGCAGCTCGACAGGGTATCGGACTGAAGCTTTCTTT.

The CDR3 nucleotides are TGTGCCAGCAAGGGACTAGCGGGGTACAATGAGCAGTTCTTC. Amino acids: CASKGLAGYNEQFF. The chain combines TRBV7-2 with TRBJ2-1; 13 positions agree with TRBD2. The CDR3 runs to 14 residues. The V gene end was trimmed by 7 bases and the J gene end by 4 bases; junction bases not matched to a gene: 1. CDR1 is SGHTA and CDR2 is FQGNSA in the germline V gene.

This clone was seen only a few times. CDR3 bases: TGTGCCAGCAGCACAGGGTTCCGTACCGGGGAGCTGTTTTTT. Residues: CASSTGFRTGELFF. The rearrangement links TRBV28 to TRBJ2-2; maybe TRBD1 (6 bases). The ends were cut back, 6 bases at V and 5 bases at J, with 13 bases in the middle. Germline CDR1 is MDHEN and CDR2 is SYDVKM. The CDR3 covers 14 residues.

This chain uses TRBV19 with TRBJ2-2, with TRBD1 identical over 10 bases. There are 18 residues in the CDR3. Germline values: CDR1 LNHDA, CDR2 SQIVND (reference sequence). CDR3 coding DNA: TGTGATACAATTGCGGGACAGGGGTCCCAAGAAAACACCGGGGAGCTGTTTTTT. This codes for CDTIAGQGSQENTGELFF.

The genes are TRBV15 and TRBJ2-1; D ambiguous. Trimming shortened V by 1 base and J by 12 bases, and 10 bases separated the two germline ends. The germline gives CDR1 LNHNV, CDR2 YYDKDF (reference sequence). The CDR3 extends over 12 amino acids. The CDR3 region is CATSRAEARQFF. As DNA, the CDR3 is TGTGCCACCAGCAGAGCCGAGGCTAGGCAGTTCTTC. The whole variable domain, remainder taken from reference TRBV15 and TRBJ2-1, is DAMVIQNPRYQVTQFGKPVTLSCSQTLNHNVMYWYQQKSSQAPKLLFHYYDKDFNNEADTPDNFQSRRPNTSFCFLDIRSPGLGDTAMYLCATSRAEARQFFGPGTRLTVL.